These T cell receptor beta chains were read from a single sample in a study of cytomegalovirus exposure and HLA in healthy donors. Produced via immunoSEQ multiplex PCR; TCRdb's table is partial and in-frame only. Of almost 85,000 clones listed, 78% are singletons. Sequenced sample: PBMCs. Receptors originate from a male donor in good health and CMV-seropositive. CDR3s include the opening cysteine and the closing phenylalanine or tryptophan. The D gene is left open where the match is weak. Not every row has a clone size; where given, it reads once, few, many or a size class.

DNA	CDR3	size	V	J	D
TGTGCCAGCAGCTCCGGACGGGGTAGAGACGAGCAGTACTTC	CASSSGRGRDEQYF	NA	TRBV11-3	TRBJ2-7	NA
TGTGCCAGCAGTTCCTCTCCGGGTCGAGGAGATCAGCCCCAGCATTTT	CASSSSPGRGDQPQHF	NA	TRBV28	TRBJ1-5	NA
TGTGCCAGCAGTCGGGCGGGAGCAACGGATGAGCAGTTCTTC	CASSRAGATDEQFF	NA	TRBV25-1	TRBJ2-1	TRBD2
TGTGCCAGCTCACCACTCGAGCGGGGATACGAGCAGTACTTC	CASSPLERGYEQYF	NA	TRBV18	TRBJ2-7	TRBD2
TGCGCCAGCAGCTTGTCGAGCGGAACCTACAATGAGCAGTTCTTC	CASSLSSGTYNEQFF	NA	TRBV5-1	TRBJ2-1	NA
TGTGCCAGCAGTTACGATCGGAAAAACATTCAGTACTTC	CASSYDRKNIQYF	NA	TRBV6-5	TRBJ2-4	NA
TGTGCCAGCAGCTTGAGCGCGGGGGCCTACAATGAGCAGTTCTTC	CASSLSAGAYNEQFF	NA	TRBV7-2	TRBJ2-1	TRBD2
TGCGCCAGCAGCTTGTCAGGGCCAACCTACGAGCAGTACTTC	CASSLSGPTYEQYF	NA	TRBV5-1	TRBJ2-7	NA
TGTGCCAGCAGCCAAGGTCAGGGGGCGGTTTGGACTGAAGCTTTCTTT	CASSQGQGAVWTEAFF	NA	TRBV14	TRBJ1-1	TRBD1
TGTGCCAGCAGCGTAGGTACAGGAAGCGGGCCCTATGGCTACACCTTC	CASSVGTGSGPYGYTF	NA	TRBV9	TRBJ1-2	NA
TGTGCCAGCAGTCCGTTCGGACACTTCTACGAGCAGTACTTC	CASSPFGHFYEQYF	NA	TRBV28	TRBJ2-7	NA
TGTGCCAGCAGTGCGGACAGGGGGAATTTGTACGAGCAGTACTTC	CASSADRGNLYEQYF	few	TRBV6-1	TRBJ2-7	TRBD1
TGTGCCACCAGCAGAAATAAGGGACTAGCGGATCGCAAAGAGACCCAGTACTTC	CATSRNKGLADRKETQYF	NA	TRBV15	TRBJ2-5	TRBD2
TGTGCCAGCAGCCAAGATCTCGGGGTCGGGACTAATGAAAAACTGTTTTTT	CASSQDLGVGTNEKLFF	NA	TRBV4-2	TRBJ1-4	NA
TGTGCCAGCAGTTACTCATCAGGGCTCCCCTACGAGCAGTACTTC	CASSYSSGLPYEQYF	NA	TRBV6-6	TRBJ2-7	NA
TGCGCCAGCAGCTACGGACAGCTAATTAATAACTATGGCTACACCTTC	CASSYGQLINNYGYTF	NA	TRBV5-1	TRBJ1-2	NA
TGTGCCAGCAGTTCTGGGGGCGGGAGGCTTTACGAGCAGTACTTC	CASSSGGGRLYEQYF	NA	TRBV28	TRBJ2-7	TRBD2
TGTGCCAGCAGGGACAGGCACTACGAGCAGTACTTC	CASRDRHYEQYF	NA	TRBV14	TRBJ2-7	TRBD1
TGTGCCAGCACCCTGTGGGAGAGCTCCTACAATGAGCAGTTCTTC	CASTLWESSYNEQFF	NA	TRBV2	TRBJ2-1	NA
TGTGCCAGCAGCCTCACTGTCGGAGGGCGCTCCTACGAGCAGTACTTC	CASSLTVGGRSYEQYF	NA	TRBV11-2	TRBJ2-7	NA
TGTGCCAGTAGTTACGGGCAGGGGGCCTATCAGCCCCAGCATTTT	CASSYGQGAYQPQHF	NA	TRBV19	TRBJ1-5	TRBD1
TGTGCCTGGAGTGTACGAGGGGACAGGGTTTGGGGAGCGGGACAGTACTTC	CAWSVRGDRVWGAGQYF	NA	TRBV30	TRBJ2-7	TRBD1
TGTGCCAGCACGAACCCGGCAGATACGCAGTATTTT	CASTNPADTQYF	NA	TRBV25-1	TRBJ2-3	NA
TGCGCCAGCAGCTTGGATCCAGCGGGAGGCCAAGAGACCCAGTACTTC	CASSLDPAGGQETQYF	NA	TRBV5-1	TRBJ2-5	TRBD2
TGTGCCAGCAGCGCAGGGACAGGGAGGACAGATACGCAGTATTTT	CASSAGTGRTDTQYF	NA	TRBV14	TRBJ2-3	TRBD1
TGTGCCAGTATGAGGGACAGGGGGCATCAGCCCCAGCATTTT	CASMRDRGHQPQHF	NA	TRBV19	TRBJ1-5	TRBD1
TGCGCCAGCAGCCAAGATGTGCTAGCGGGAGCCGAGCAGTACTTC	CASSQDVLAGAEQYF	few	TRBV4-3	TRBJ2-7	TRBD2
TGTGCCACCAGCCGTCCGGGACAGGGGCCTCGGGAGACCCAGTACTTC	CATSRPGQGPRETQYF	NA	TRBV15	TRBJ2-5	TRBD1
TGTGCCAGCAGTTTTGACAGGTTGAACACTGAAGCTTTCTTT	CASSFDRLNTEAFF	many	TRBV6-5	TRBJ1-1	NA
TGTGCCTGGAGAGGGACTAGCGGGAGCAGGGGAGCCAAAAACATTCAGTACTTC	CAWRGTSGSRGAKNIQYF	NA	TRBV30	TRBJ2-4	TRBD2
TGTGCCAGCAGCTTGTTGTTAGCGGGTTCCTACGAGCAGTACTTC	CASSLLLAGSYEQYF	few	TRBV5-6	TRBJ2-7	TRBD2
TGTGCCAGCAGGATGACAGGGCGGTCCTACGAGCAGTACTTC	CASRMTGRSYEQYF	NA	TRBV6-6	TRBJ2-7	TRBD1
TGTGCCAGCAGTTACGGAGGATCTAATGAAAAACTGTTTTTT	CASSYGGSNEKLFF	NA	TRBV6-5	TRBJ1-4	NA
TGTGCCAGCAGCTCGAATATTAGACTAGCGGGAGATACGCAGTATTTT	CASSSNIRLAGDTQYF	once	TRBV5-4	TRBJ2-3	TRBD2
TGTGCCAGCAGCCCCCTCGGGTGGGCCGGGAGTAATGAAAAACTGTTTTTT	CASSPLGWAGSNEKLFF	NA	TRBV7-8	TRBJ1-4	NA
TGTGCCAGCAGCTTAGTTGCGACTAGCGGGAATCTCTACGAGCAGTACTTC	CASSLVATSGNLYEQYF	once	TRBV7-2	TRBJ2-7	TRBD2
TGCGCCAGCAGCTTGGCCCTGCTAGCGGGAGGGTATGAGCAGTTCTTC	CASSLALLAGGYEQFF	NA	TRBV5-1	TRBJ2-1	TRBD2
TGTGCCAGCTCACCAAGGTCGACAGGTGAAAAACTGTTTTTT	CASSPRSTGEKLFF	NA	TRBV18	TRBJ1-4	NA
TGTGCCAGCCACGACAGAACCTATGGCTACACCTTC	CASHDRTYGYTF	NA	TRBV19	TRBJ1-2	NA
TGTGCCAGCAGTGTGGGGGGCGGGAGGGTCGACGAGCAGTACTTC	CASSVGGGRVDEQYF	NA	TRBV28	TRBJ2-7	TRBD2
TGTGCCAGCCGCCGTTACAGGGCTTCTCAAGAGACCCAGTACTTC	CASRRYRASQETQYF	few	TRBV6-1	TRBJ2-5	NA
TGTGCCACCGCCCCCGTTCTGGGGCCCGACAACTATGGCTACACCTTC	CATAPVLGPDNYGYTF	few	TRBV27	TRBJ1-2	NA
TGTGCCTGGAGTTCGTGGGGGGGGAAGTTAGAAGCTTTCTTT	CAWSSWGGKLEAFF	once	TRBV30	TRBJ1-1	NA
TGTGCCAGCAGGCGGGAGAGAGGCACAGATACGCAGTATTTT	CASRRERGTDTQYF	NA	TRBV6-1	TRBJ2-3	TRBD2
TGTGCCAGCACGACACTGGGCTACGAGCAGTACTTC	CASTTLGYEQYF	NA	TRBV7-2	TRBJ2-7	NA
TGCAGCGTTGAATTGGAGGATGAAAAACTGTTTTTT	CSVELEDEKLFF	NA	TRBV29-1	TRBJ1-4	NA
TGTGCCAGCAGCTTGGACAGGGCCTCTAACTATGGCTACACCTTC	CASSLDRASNYGYTF	NA	TRBV7-2	TRBJ1-2	TRBD1
TGTGCCAGCAGTGGGAGCAGGGGTGGAATCGGCTATGGCTACACCTTC	CASSGSRGGIGYGYTF	NA	TRBV28	TRBJ1-2	NA